This passage covers 21 T cell receptor beta chains from one sample sequenced in a study of shared clonotypes between healthy human individuals. Assay used: immunoSEQ multiplex PCR; TCRdb lists only in-frame clones, some missing. Of 1.5 million to 1.9 million clones listed, 98% are singletons. Source material: naive CD4+ T cells sorted from blood. This sample's subset: CD45RA+ positively selected. These receptors all come from a man aged 25-45 years in good health.

The chain carries TRBV13 and TRBJ1-3; D uncertain. V was clipped by 7 bases and J by 2 bases, with 15 bases between them. The CDR3 consists of 15 residues. Per the germline V gene, CDR1 is PRHDT and CDR2 is FYEKMQ (reference sequence). The CDR3 coding sequence is TGTGCCAGCAACGACGCCTTTGAGGCTGGAAACACCATATATTTT. Translating it yields CASNDAFEAGNTIYF. Together with reference TRBV13 and TRBJ1-3, the CDR3 gives the full variable domain: AAGVIQSPRHLIKEKRETATLKCYPIPRHDTVYWYQQGPGQDPQFLISFYEKMQSDKGSIPDRFSAQQFSDYHSELNMSSLELGDSALYFCASNDAFEAGNTIYFGEGSWLTVV.

The chain is built from TRBV18 and TRBJ1-1; 8 bases match TRBD1. Germline CDR1 and CDR2: KGHSH and LQKENI. Losses at the gene ends were 3 bases for V and 0 bases for J; bases not matched to a gene: 3. The CDR3 length is 15 residues. This CDR3 is CASSPSGGVNTEAFF. In DNA, the CDR3 is TGTGCCAGCTCACCCTCAGGGGGCGTGAACACTGAAGCTTTCTTT.

This chain links TRBV7-9 with TRBJ2-7; no firm D call. The germline V gene has CDR1 SEHNR and CDR2 FQNEAQ (reference sequence). The CDR3 totals 14 residues. V lost 3 bases to trimming and J lost 0 bases, with 9 bases between them. CDR3 DNA sequence: TGTGCCAGCAGCTTCCGGGTCTACTCCTACGAGCAGTACTTC. It codes for CASSFRVYSYEQYF.

V gene TRBV6-6 combines with J gene TRBJ2-7; D gene unclear. Germline-derived CDR1 and CDR2 are MNHNY and SVGAGI (reference sequence). The CDR3 is 12 residues long. With 6 bases removed from V and 6 bases from J, the gap between germline ends came to 12 bases. The CDR3 DNA is TGTGCCAGCAGGCCATTAATGGGCGAGCAGTACTTC. The encoded protein is CASRPLMGEQYF.

This chain links TRBV15 with TRBJ2-5, with TRBD2 matching 12 bases. The germline CDR1 and CDR2 sequences are LNHNV and YYDKDF (reference sequence). V gave up 5 bases and J gave up 1 base; unmatched junction bases: 14. The length of the CDR3 is 19 residues. The CDR3 spells CATSLGLAGPSRLQETQYF. The DNA of the CDR3 is TGTGCCACCAGCTTAGGACTAGCGGGACCTAGCCGCCTCCAAGAGACCCAGTACTTC. The entire variable domain, with the rest obtained from reference TRBV15 and TRBJ2-5, is as follows: DAMVIQNPRYQVTQFGKPVTLSCSQTLNHNVMYWYQQKSSQAPKLLFHYYDKDFNNEADTPDNFQSRRPNTSFCFLDIRSPGLGDTAMYLCATSLGLAGPSRLQETQYFGPGTRLLVL.

The V call is TRBV10-1, the J call TRBJ2-3; 10 positions agree with TRBD2. With V trimmed by 3 bases and J by 1 base, 1 base remained unmatched. Germline V CDR1 and CDR2: WNHNN, SYGVQD (reference sequence). The CDR3 has 15 residues. The CDR3 region is CASSEGTSGTDTQYF. CDR3 nucleotide sequence: TGCGCCAGCAGTGAAGGGACTAGCGGCACAGATACGCAGTATTTT.

The chain has TRBV19 and TRBJ2-1, with 7 nucleotides matching TRBD1. Germline V gives CDR1 LNHDA, CDR2 SQIVND (reference sequence). Germline trimming cut 7 bases from V and 0 bases from J; bases unmatched to any gene: 9. The CDR3 extends over 16 amino acids. CDR3 amino acids: CASTSQGLSSYNEQFF. The CDR3 DNA reads TGTGCCAGTACCTCACAGGGGCTTAGCTCCTACAATGAGCAGTTCTTC. Looking up the rest from reference TRBV19 and TRBJ2-1 gives the full variable domain: DGGITQSPKYLFRKEGQNVTLSCEQNLNHDAMYWYRQDPGQGLRLIYYSQIVNDFQKGDIAEGYSVSREKKESFPLTVTSAQKNPTAFYLCASTSQGLSSYNEQFFGPGTRLTVL.

The chain is built from TRBV7-2 and TRBJ2-1; TRBD2 aligns across 7 bases. The J segment lost 14 bases and the V segment lost 1 base, leaving 8 bases of the junction unmatched. Germline V lookup: CDR1 SGHTA, CDR2 FQGNSA. This CDR3 contains 13 residues. The CDR3 loop is CASSLESGLVEFF. Here the CDR3 DNA reads TGTGCCAGCAGCTTAGAATCCGGACTAGTCGAGTTCTTC.

This clone has only one observation. V gene TRBV7-8 combines with J gene TRBJ2-2; D possibly matches TRBD1 or TRBD2 (5 bases each). Germline-derived CDR1 and CDR2 are SGHVS and FQNEAQ. V was clipped by 5 bases and J by 6 bases, with 16 bases between them. The CDR3 spans 15 residues. Here the CDR3 DNA reads TGTGCCAGCAGCCCAGAGGGGATAGGGTCCGGGGAGCTGTTTTTT. Translating gives CASSPEGIGSGELFF.

Turning to this clone: Other DNA sequences in the same sample also yield this CDR3. The V and J genes are TRBV20-1 and TRBJ2-7; D is ambiguous. Germline V gene lookup returns CDR1 DFQATT and CDR2 SNEGSKA (reference sequence). Trimming took 3 bases from V and 3 from J, leaving 6 bases between them. This CDR3 has 11 amino acids. CDR3 sequence reads: CSARIVYEQYF. The CDR3 nucleotides read TGCAGTGCTAGGATCGTCTACGAGCAGTACTTC.

The chain has TRBV5-4 and TRBJ2-7; 11 bases agree with TRBD2. This CDR3 comprises 16 residues. Looked up from germline, CDR1 is SGHNT and CDR2 is YYREEE (reference sequence). V was pared by 4 bases and J by 2 bases, with 8 bases of the junction left unmatched. This chain's CDR3 is CASSQVAGGGTYEQYF. For the CDR3, the DNA is TGTGCCAGCAGCCAAGTAGCGGGAGGGGGAACCTACGAGCAGTACTTC.

This chain connects TRBV5-1 to TRBJ2-7, with 9 positions matching TRBD1. CDR3 length: 14 amino acids. Losses at the gene ends were 5 bases for V and 3 bases for J; bases not matched to a gene: 6. Germline V gives CDR1 SGHRS, CDR2 YFSETQ. The chain's CDR3 is CASSKQGASYEQYF. The CDR3 DNA reads as TGCGCCAGCAGTAAACAGGGGGCAAGCTACGAGCAGTACTTC. Variable domain in full (rest from reference TRBV5-1 and TRBJ2-7): KAGVTQTPRYLIKTRGQQVTLSCSPISGHRSVSWYQQTPGQGLQFLFEYFSETQRNKGNFPGRFSGRQFSNSRSEMNVSTLELGDSALYLCASSKQGASYEQYFGPGTRLTVT.

This rearrangement joins TRBV6-1 to TRBJ2-2; possible D gene TRBD2, 6 bases. This CDR3 spans 15 amino acids. Germline loops: CDR1 MNHNS, CDR2 SASEGT. V lost 4 bases and J lost 4, with 13 bases in between. The CDR3 reads CASSGPGASTGELFF. CDR3 coding DNA: TGTGCCAGCAGTGGGCCGGGAGCAAGCACCGGGGAGCTGTTTTTT.

The chain links TRBV7-3 to TRBJ2-5, with TRBD1 identical over 7 bases. The germline CDR1 and CDR2 sequences are SGHTA and FQGTGA. V was clipped by 5 bases and J by 5 bases; unmatched bases: 5. This CDR3 spans 13 amino acids. The CDR3 sequence is CASSPTGVETQYF. The CDR3 nucleotides are TGTGCCAGCAGCCCTACAGGGGTGGAGACCCAGTACTTC.

The chain uses TRBV5-4 and TRBJ2-1; 12 bases agree with TRBD1. Germline trimming cut 4 bases from V and 9 bases from J; bases unmatched to any gene: 11. Germline CDR1 SGHNT, CDR2 YYREEE (reference sequence). The CDR3 runs to 16 residues. The CDR3 protein is CASSHGRDRGRGEQFF. CDR3 sequence (DNA): TGTGCCAGCAGCCACGGCCGGGACAGGGGGCGCGGTGAGCAGTTCTTC.

The chain carries TRBV28 and TRBJ1-2; D not resolved. This CDR3 comprises 12 residues. V was trimmed by 6 bases and J by 3 bases, leaving 8 bases between them. The germline V gene encodes CDR1 MDHEN and CDR2 SYDVKM. DNA for the CDR3: TGTGCCAGCAGACTCCCATACTATGGCTACACCTTC. Residues: CASRLPYYGYTF.

The CDR3 here is CASSLGGASNQPQHF. CDR3 in DNA: TGTGCCAGCAGCTTGGGGGGGGCAAGCAATCAGCCCCAGCATTTT. V gene TRBV5-4 combines with J gene TRBJ1-5; tentatively, D is TRBD1 (6 bases). Trimming stripped 0 bases from V and 1 base from J, with 8 bases between. The germline CDR1 and CDR2 sequences are SGHNT and YYREEE (reference sequence). This CDR3 contains 15 residues.

The J gene is TRBJ2-1, the V gene TRBV18; TRBD2 matches at 9 bases. The CDR3 contains 16 residues. V lost 2 bases, J lost 4 bases, and 6 bases stayed unmatched. Germline V gives CDR1 KGHSH, CDR2 LQKENI. DNA for the CDR3: TGTGCCAGCTCACCAATAGCGGGAGAGGGTTACAATGAGCAGTTCTTC. It specifies CASSPIAGEGYNEQFF.

The chain couples TRBV18 to TRBJ2-2, with D uncertain. This CDR3 contains 12 residues. CDR1 and CDR2 (germline): KGHSH, LQKENI. The V end lost 2 bases, the J end lost 6 bases, and 4 bases lay between the germline ends. The CDR3 protein is CASSPEAGELFF. CDR3 sequence (DNA): TGTGCCAGCTCACCAGAGGCCGGGGAGCTGTTTTTT.

This chain uses TRBV19 with TRBJ2-5; D is undetermined. Per germline, CDR1 LNHDA and CDR2 SQIVND (reference sequence). The CDR3 has 15 residues. With 5 bases removed from V and 2 bases from J, the gap between germline ends came to 15 bases. Here the CDR3 reads CASSHRPVLQETQYF. The CDR3 coding sequence is TGTGCCAGTAGTCATCGACCGGTATTACAAGAGACCCAGTACTTC.

The chain recombines TRBV27 with TRBJ1-4, with D hard to call. The germline V gene has CDR1 MNHEY and CDR2 SMNVEV (reference sequence). The CDR3 spans 13 residues. Trimming took 4 bases from V and 11 from J, leaving 14 bases between them. This chain's CDR3 is CASSSSPVGKLFF. CDR3 DNA: TGTGCCAGCAGTTCATCGCCGGTTGGGAAACTGTTTTTT.